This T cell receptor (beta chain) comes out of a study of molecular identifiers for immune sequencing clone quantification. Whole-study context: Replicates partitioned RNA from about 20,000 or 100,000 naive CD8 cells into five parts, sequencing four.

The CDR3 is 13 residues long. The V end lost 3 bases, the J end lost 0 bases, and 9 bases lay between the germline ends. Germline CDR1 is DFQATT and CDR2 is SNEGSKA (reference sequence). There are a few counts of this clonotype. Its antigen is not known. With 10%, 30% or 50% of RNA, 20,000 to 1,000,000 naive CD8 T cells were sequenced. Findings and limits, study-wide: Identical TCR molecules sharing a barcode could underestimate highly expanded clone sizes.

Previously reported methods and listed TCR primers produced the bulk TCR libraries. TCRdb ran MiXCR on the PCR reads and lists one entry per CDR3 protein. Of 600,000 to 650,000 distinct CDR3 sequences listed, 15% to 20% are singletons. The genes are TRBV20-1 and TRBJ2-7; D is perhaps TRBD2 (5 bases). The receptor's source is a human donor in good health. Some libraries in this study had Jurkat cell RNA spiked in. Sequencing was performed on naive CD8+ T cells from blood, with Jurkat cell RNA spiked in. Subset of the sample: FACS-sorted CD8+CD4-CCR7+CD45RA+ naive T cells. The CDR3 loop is CSASGESSYEQYF. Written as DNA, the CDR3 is TGCAGTGCTAGCGGGGAAAGCTCCTACGAGCAGTACTTC.